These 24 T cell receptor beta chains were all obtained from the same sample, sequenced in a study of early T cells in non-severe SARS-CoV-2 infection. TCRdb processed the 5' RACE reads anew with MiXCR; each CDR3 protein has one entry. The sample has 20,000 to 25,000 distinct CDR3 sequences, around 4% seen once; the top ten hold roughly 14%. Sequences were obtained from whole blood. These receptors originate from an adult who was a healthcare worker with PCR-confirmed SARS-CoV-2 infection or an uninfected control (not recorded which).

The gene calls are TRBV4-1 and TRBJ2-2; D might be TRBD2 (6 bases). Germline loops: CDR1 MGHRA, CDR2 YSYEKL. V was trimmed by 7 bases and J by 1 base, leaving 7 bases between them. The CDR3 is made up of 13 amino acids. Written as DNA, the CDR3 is TGCGCCAGCACGGGGGAGAACACCGGGGAGCTGTTTTTT. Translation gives CASTGENTGELFF.

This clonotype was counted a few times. The chain's CDR3 is CASSLSRPYEQYF. The CDR3 DNA reads TGTGCCAGCAGCTTAAGTCGGCCCTACGAGCAGTACTTC. The chain links TRBV7-8 to TRBJ2-7; D unresolved. The CDR3 sequence is 13 residues long. V shed 2 bases and J shed 2 bases, with 7 bases lying between them. Germline V gene sequence: CDR1 SGHVS, CDR2 FQNEAQ.

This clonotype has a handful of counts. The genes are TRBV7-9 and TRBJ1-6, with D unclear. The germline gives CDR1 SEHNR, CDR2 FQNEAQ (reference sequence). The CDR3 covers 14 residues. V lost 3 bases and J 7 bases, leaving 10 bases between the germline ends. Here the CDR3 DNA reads TGTGCCAGCAGCTTTAACCCGGCGAATTCACCCCTCCACTTT. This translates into CASSFNPANSPLHF.

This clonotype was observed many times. The CDR3 nucleotides are TGTGCCAGTAGTATGCCCGAAGGGGAGCAGTACTTC. It translates to CASSMPEGEQYF. The V call is TRBV19, the J call TRBJ2-7; no clear D. Germline CDR1 is LNHDA and CDR2 is SQIVND (reference sequence). Deletions cut 3 bases from V and 7 bases from J, with 10 bases between. The CDR3 loop spans 12 amino acids.

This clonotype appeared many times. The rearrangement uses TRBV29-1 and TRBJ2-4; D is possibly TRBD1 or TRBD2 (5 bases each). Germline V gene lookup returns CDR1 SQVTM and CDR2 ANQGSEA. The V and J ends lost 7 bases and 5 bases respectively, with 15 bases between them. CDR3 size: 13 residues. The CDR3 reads CSARGATQNIQYF. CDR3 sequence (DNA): TGCAGCGCCCGAGGGGCTACCCAAAACATTCAGTACTTC.

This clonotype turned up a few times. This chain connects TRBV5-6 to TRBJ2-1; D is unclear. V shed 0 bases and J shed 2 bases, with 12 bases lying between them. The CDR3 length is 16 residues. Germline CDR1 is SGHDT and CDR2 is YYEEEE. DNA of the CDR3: TGTGCCAGCAGCTTGGCCATGGGTCGAGCCTACAATGAGCAGTTCTTC. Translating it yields CASSLAMGRAYNEQFF.

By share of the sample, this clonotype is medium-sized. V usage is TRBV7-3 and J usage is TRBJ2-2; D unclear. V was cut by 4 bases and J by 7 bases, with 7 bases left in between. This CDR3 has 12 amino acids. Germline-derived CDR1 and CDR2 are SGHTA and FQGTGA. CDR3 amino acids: CASSSPGGELFF. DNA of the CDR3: TGTGCCAGCAGCTCTCCGGGCGGGGAGCTGTTTTTT.

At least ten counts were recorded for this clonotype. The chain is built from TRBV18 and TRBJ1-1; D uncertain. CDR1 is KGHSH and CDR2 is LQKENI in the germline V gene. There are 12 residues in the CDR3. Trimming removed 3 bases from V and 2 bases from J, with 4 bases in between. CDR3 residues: CASSPDNTEAFF. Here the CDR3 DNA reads TGTGCCAGCTCACCGGATAACACTGAAGCTTTCTTT. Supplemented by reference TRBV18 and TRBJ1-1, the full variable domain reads NAGVMQNPRHLVRRRGQEARLRCSPMKGHSHVYWYRQLPEEGLKFMVYLQKENIIDESGMPKERFSAEFPKEGPSILRIQQVVRGDSAAYFCASSPDNTEAFFGQGTRLTVV.

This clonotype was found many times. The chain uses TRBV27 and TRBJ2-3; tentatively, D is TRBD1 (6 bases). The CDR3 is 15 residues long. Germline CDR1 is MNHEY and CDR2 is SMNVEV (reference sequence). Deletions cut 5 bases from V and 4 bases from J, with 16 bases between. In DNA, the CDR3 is TGTGCCAGCAGTCCCGCAGGGGCTCGGTCAGATACGCAGTATTTT. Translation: CASSPAGARSDTQYF.

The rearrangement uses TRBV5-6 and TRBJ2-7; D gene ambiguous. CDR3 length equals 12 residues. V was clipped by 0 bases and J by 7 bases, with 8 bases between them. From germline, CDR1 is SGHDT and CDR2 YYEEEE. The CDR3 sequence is CASSLDLEEQYF. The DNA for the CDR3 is TGTGCCAGCAGCTTGGACCTCGAGGAGCAGTACTTC. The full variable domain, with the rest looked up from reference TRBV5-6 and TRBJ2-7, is DAGVTQSPTHLIKTRGQQVTLRCSPKSGHDTVSWYQQALGQGPQFIFQYYEEEERQRGNFPDRFSGHQFPNYSSELNVNALLLGDSALYLCASSLDLEEQYFGPGTRLTVT.

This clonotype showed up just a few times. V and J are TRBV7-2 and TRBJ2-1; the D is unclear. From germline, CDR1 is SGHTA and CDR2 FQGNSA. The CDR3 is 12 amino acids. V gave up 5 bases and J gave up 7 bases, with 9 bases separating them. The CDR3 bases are TGTGCCAGCAGCCACCCCCGGAATGAGCAGTTCTTC. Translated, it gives CASSHPRNEQFF.

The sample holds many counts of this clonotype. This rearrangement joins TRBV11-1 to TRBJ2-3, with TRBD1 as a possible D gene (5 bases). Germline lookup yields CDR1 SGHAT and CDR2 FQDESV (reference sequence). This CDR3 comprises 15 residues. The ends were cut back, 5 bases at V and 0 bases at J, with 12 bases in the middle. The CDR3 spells CASSTQTASTDTQYF. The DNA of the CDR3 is TGTGCCAGCAGCACTCAGACAGCTAGCACAGATACGCAGTATTTT.

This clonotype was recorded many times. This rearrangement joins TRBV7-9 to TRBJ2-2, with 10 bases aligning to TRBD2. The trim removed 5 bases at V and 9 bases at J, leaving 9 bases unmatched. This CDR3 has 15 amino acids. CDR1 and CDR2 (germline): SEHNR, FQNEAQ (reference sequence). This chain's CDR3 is CASSHSGGPYRELFF. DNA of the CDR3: TGTGCCAGCAGCCATAGCGGGGGGCCCTACAGGGAGCTGTTTTTT.

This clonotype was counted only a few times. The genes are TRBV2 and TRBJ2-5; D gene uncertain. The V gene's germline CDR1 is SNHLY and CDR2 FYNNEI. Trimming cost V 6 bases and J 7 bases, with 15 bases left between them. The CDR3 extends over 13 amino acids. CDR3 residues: CASSKGRLATQYF. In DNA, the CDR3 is TGTGCCAGCAGCAAAGGACGGCTGGCGACCCAGTACTTC. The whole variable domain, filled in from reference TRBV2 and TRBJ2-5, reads EPEVTQTPSHQVTQMGQEVILRCVPISNHLYFYWYRQILGQKVEFLVSFYNNEISEKSEIFDDQFSVERPDGSNFTLKIRSTKLEDSAMYFCASSKGRLATQYFGPGTRLLVL.

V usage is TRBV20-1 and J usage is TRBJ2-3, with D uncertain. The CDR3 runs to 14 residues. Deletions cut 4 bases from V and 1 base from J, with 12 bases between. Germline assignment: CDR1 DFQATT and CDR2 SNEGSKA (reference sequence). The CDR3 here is CSATLTAGTDTQYF. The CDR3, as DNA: TGCAGTGCTACCCTGACTGCGGGCACAGATACGCAGTATTTT.

Here the CDR3 DNA reads TGTGCCAGCAGTGAATTTACTAGCGAGGGCGAGCAGTACTTC. Protein sequence: CASSEFTSEGEQYF. The V and J genes are TRBV2 and TRBJ2-7, with 7 nucleotides matching TRBD2. The CDR3 runs to 14 residues. J gave up 6 bases and V 2 bases, and 7 bases lay outside the gene matches. CDR1 SNHLY and CDR2 FYNNEI come from the germline V gene.

The CDR3 reads CASSSGLAIINEQFF. The CDR3 DNA sequence: TGCGCCAGCAGCTCGGGACTAGCTATAATTAATGAGCAGTTCTTC. The rearrangement links TRBV5-1 to TRBJ2-1, with TRBD2 matching over 9 bases. J gave up 7 bases and V 3 bases, and 8 bases lay outside the gene matches. Looked up from germline, CDR1 is SGHRS and CDR2 is YFSETQ. The CDR3 runs 15 residues.

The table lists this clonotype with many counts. The CDR3 reads CASNFKNRGLNGAEQYF. In nucleotides, the CDR3 is TGCGCCAGCAATTTCAAAAACCGGGGCCTAAACGGGGCCGAGCAGTACTTC. The chain has TRBV10-1 and TRBJ2-7, with D possibly being TRBD1 or TRBD2 (5 bases each). The CDR3 consists of 17 residues. Germline-derived CDR1 and CDR2 are WNHNN and SYGVQD (reference sequence). V shed 7 bases and J shed 6 bases, with 28 bases lying between them.

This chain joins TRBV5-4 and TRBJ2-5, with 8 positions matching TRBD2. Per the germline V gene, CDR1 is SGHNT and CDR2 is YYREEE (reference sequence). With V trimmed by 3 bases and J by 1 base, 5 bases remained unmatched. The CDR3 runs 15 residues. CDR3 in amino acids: CASSSSGSFQETQYF. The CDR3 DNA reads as TGTGCCAGCAGCTCAAGCGGGAGCTTCCAAGAGACCCAGTACTTC.

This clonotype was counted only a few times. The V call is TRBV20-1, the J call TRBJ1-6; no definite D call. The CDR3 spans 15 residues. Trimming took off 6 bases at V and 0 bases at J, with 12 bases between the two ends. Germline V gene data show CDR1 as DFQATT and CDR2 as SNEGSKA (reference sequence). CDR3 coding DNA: TGCAGTGCCTTCGGGCGGCTCTCCTATAATTCACCCCTCCACTTT. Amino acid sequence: CSAFGRLSYNSPLHF.

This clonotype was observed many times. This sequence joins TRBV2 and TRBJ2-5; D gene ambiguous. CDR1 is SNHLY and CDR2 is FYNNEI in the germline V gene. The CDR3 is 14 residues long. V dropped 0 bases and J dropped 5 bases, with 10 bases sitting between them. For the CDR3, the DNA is TGTGCCAGCAGTGAAGCGCTCGGCATCGAGACCCAGTACTTC. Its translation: CASSEALGIETQYF. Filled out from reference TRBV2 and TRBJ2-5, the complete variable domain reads EPEVTQTPSHQVTQMGQEVILRCVPISNHLYFYWYRQILGQKVEFLVSFYNNEISEKSEIFDDQFSVERPDGSNFTLKIRSTKLEDSAMYFCASSEALGIETQYFGPGTRLLVL.

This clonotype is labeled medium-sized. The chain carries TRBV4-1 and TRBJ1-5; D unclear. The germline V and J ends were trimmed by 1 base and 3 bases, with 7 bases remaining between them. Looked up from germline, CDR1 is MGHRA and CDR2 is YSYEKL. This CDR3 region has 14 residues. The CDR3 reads CASSQVGINQPQHF. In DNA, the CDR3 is TGCGCCAGCAGCCAAGTCGGAATCAATCAGCCCCAGCATTTT.

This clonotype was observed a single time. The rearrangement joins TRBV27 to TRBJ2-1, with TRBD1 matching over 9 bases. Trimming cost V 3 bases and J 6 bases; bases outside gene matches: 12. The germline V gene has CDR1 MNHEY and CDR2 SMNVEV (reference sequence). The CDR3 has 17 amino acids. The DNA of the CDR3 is TGTGCCAGCAGTTTCCCCCCTCGGACAGGGGTTGTCAATGAGCAGTTCTTC. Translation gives CASSFPPRTGVVNEQFF.

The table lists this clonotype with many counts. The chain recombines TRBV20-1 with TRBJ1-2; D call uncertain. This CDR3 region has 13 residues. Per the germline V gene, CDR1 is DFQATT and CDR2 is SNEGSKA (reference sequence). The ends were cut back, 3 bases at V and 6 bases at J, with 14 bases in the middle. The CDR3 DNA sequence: TGCAGTGCTAGCCCGGGAGCCCTGGATGGCTACACCTTC. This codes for CSASPGALDGYTF.